The text below deals with one TCR beta chain. Its specificity is unknown. This sample is drawn from a study of T cell repertoires in cytomegalovirus infection. TCRdb ran MiXCR on the reads and lists one entry per CDR3 protein. The table has tens of thousands of distinct CDR3 sequences, approximately 40% seen once. CDR1 SGHTA and CDR2 FQGNSA come from the germline V gene. The V and J ends lost 1 base and 4 bases respectively, with 14 bases between them. The CDR3 is 16 residues long. This rearrangement joins TRBV7-2 to TRBJ2-1; D is possibly TRBD1 (6 bases). The specimen comprised CD8+ T cells from cultured PBMCs, sampled from culture after CMV antigen stimulation. The source is a human donor in good health (CMV status not recorded). Some clones in this sample may be carry-over from other donors' samples. This chain's CDR3 is CASSLDSGTPYNEQFF. As DNA, the CDR3 is TGTGCCAGCAGCTTAGATTCCGGGACACCATACAATGAGCAGTTCTTC.